A single count supports the clone carrying this TCR beta chain. This entry is derived from a study of blood T cell repertoires in COVID-19. Germline V gives CDR1 MNHEY, CDR2 SMNVEV (reference sequence). J lost 6 bases, V lost 6 bases, and 10 bases had no gene match. This CDR3 is 15 amino acids long. TCRdb's table, derived via immunoSEQ multiplex PCR, lists solely in-frame clones and lacks some. The sample has 95,000 to 120,000 clones; around 83% are singletons. The sample taken for sequencing was peripheral blood. This sequence joins TRBV27 and TRBJ2-1; 8 bases map to TRBD2. This clonotype was sampled from a woman aged 70-85 years with acute or convalescent COVID-19. The CDR3 sequence is CASRSPAGGRNEQFF. DNA for the CDR3: TGTGCCAGCAGATCCCCTGCGGGAGGCCGCAATGAGCAGTTCTTC.